The sequence of this TCR beta chain was determined in a study of CXCR3-negative and CXCR3-positive naive CD8 T cells. Study-wide context: Per-library TRB read counts averaged about 1.5 +/- 0.3 million, adding up to 130 million to 150 million in total. Study-level points and caveats: CXCR3-expressing naive cells carried TRB CDR3s more hydrophobic than those of CXCR3-negative naive cells. Researchers reported similar TRBV-TRBJ usage in naive CXCR3-negative and CXCR3-positive cells, though memory differed.

In regard to this clonotype: Antigen specificity is unknown.

Germline V gene sequence: CDR1 MDHEN, CDR2 SYDVKM. The CDR3 is 13 residues long. It was by 5' RACE with UMI labels that the TRB cDNA libraries were prepared. Each CDR3 protein gets one entry in TCRdb, which reprocessed the 5' RACE reads and gives no DNA. The record lists around 84,000 distinct CDR3 sequences, of which the ten most abundant hold around 0.82%. This receptor was obtained from a human donor in good health. Some clones in this sample may be carry-over from other donors' samples. The sequencing sample was made of naive CXCR3+ CD8+ T cells from blood. Subset noted: CD45RO-CCR7+CD27+CD95- naive CD8+ T cells expressing CXCR3 (TNR3+). The chain has TRBV28 and TRBJ2-1; TCRdb indicates TRBD2, and absent DNA this call remains unverified. The CDR3 reads CAHRLAGYNEQFF.